This T cell receptor (beta chain) was identified in a study of molecular identifiers for immune sequencing clone quantification. CDR3 length: 17 amino acids. Germline V gene data show CDR1 as MDHEN and CDR2 as SYDVKM. The V segment lost 1 base and the J segment 6 bases; nucleotides outside the gene matches: 13. Findings of the study overall: Effector cells had over 98% of their molecules in clones above 20 RNA copies, while naive cells had under 1%.

A CD8+CD4-CCR7+CD45RA+ gate was used to sort naive CD8 T cells. Concerning this clonotype itself: Its antigen is not known.

TCRdb used MiXCR to reprocess the PCR reads, holding one entry per CDR3 protein. This table holds approximately 500,000 distinct CDR3 sequences, roughly 24% found once. The receptor comes from a human donor in good health. Some libraries in this study had Jurkat cell RNA spiked in. The gene calls are TRBV28 and TRBJ2-7, with 9 bases fitting TRBD1. The specimen was naive CD8+ T cells from blood, with Jurkat cell RNA spiked in. The subset here: FACS-sorted CD8+CD4-CCR7+CD45RA+ naive T cells. The CDR3 sequence is CASSLFLQGQGNSEQYF. In DNA, the CDR3 is TGTGCCAGCAGTTTATTTTTGCAGGGACAGGGTAACTCCGAGCAGTACTTC.